Below are 9 T cell receptor beta chains sequenced from a single sample in a study of blood T cell repertoires in COVID-19. Method: immunoSEQ multiplex PCR; TCRdb's copy keeps in-frame clones and lacks some. The sample carries about 400,000 clones, 70% to 90% recorded once. Sequenced input: peripheral blood. The receptor source for this set is a human donor in a cohort sampled during active COVID-19.

The rearrangement uses TRBV7-9 and TRBJ2-2, with 12 bases matching TRBD1. Germline trimming cut 5 bases from V and 5 bases from J; bases unmatched to any gene: 9. Per the germline V gene, CDR1 is SEHNR and CDR2 is FQNEAQ (reference sequence). This CDR3 has 17 amino acids. The CDR3 DNA follows: TGTGCCAGCAGCGTTCCGGGACAGGGGGCGGGGACCGGGGAGCTGTTTTTT. This gives the protein CASSVPGQGAGTGELFF.

The rearrangement uses TRBV4-2 and TRBJ2-1, with D perhaps TRBD2 (5 bases). Trimming removed 1 base from V and 2 bases from J, with 9 bases in between. This CDR3 has 15 amino acids. Germline CDR1 reads LGHNA; CDR2 reads YNFKEQ. The CDR3 nucleotides are TGTGCCAGCAGCCAAGCTAGCAGCGCCTACAATGAGCAGTTCTTC. It yields the protein CASSQASSAYNEQFF.

The V and J genes are TRBV7-9 and TRBJ2-1, with D perhaps TRBD2 (5 bases). The CDR3 covers 15 residues. Trimming shortened V by 4 bases and J by 3 bases, and 13 bases separated the two germline ends. CDR1 and CDR2 from the germline V gene are SEHNR and FQNEAQ (reference sequence). CDR3 DNA: TGTGCCAGCAGCTCCTCTCGGGGAGACTACAATGAGCAGTTCTTC. Encoded protein: CASSSSRGDYNEQFF.

The chain couples TRBV5-4 to TRBJ2-1; 7 nucleotides align to TRBD2. This CDR3 has 11 amino acids. Germline CDR1 is SGHNT and CDR2 is YYREEE (reference sequence). Unmatched junction bases numbered 5, after V lost 6 bases and J lost 11 bases. CDR3 DNA sequence: TGTGCCAGCACCTGGGGGGGACAGCAGTTCTTC. It codes for CASTWGGQQFF.

The V and J genes are TRBV7-9 and TRBJ1-6, with TRBD1 as a possible D gene (5 bases). The germline V and J ends were trimmed by 1 base and 6 bases, with 10 bases remaining between them. Germline assignment: CDR1 SEHNR and CDR2 FQNEAQ (reference sequence). The CDR3 has 15 amino acids. Written as DNA, the CDR3 is TGTGCCAGCAGCTTAGTTGCAGGGCTTAATTCACCCCTCCACTTT. It translates to CASSLVAGLNSPLHF.

The chain is built from TRBV7-2 and TRBJ2-1; TRBD2 aligns across 8 bases. In germline, CDR1 is SGHTA, CDR2 FQGNSA. The CDR3 sequence is 16 residues long. Trimming took 5 bases from V and 4 from J; bases not matched to a gene: 10. The CDR3 spells CASSPRSGVRYNEQFF. DNA of the CDR3: TGTGCCAGCAGCCCGCGTAGCGGGGTCCGATACAATGAGCAGTTCTTC.

V usage is TRBV25-1 and J usage is TRBJ2-1; TRBD2 matches 9 bases. Germline CDR1 MGHDK, CDR2 SYGVNS. The CDR3 is made up of 17 amino acids. J gave up 1 base and V 0 bases, and 4 bases lay outside the gene matches. The DNA of the CDR3 is TGTGCCAGCAGTGAATATTGGCGGGAGGGGTCCTACAATGAGCAGTTCTTC. As protein: CASSEYWREGSYNEQFF.

As concerns this clone: Compared with germline, one end of the junction differs, possibly owing to a read error. This sequence joins TRBV30 and TRBJ2-7; 10 bases map to TRBD1. The CDR3 covers 13 residues. Germline CDR1 and CDR2: GTSNPN and SVGIG (reference sequence). Written as DNA, the CDR3 is TGTGCCTGGAGCGGGGACCGAGACAGGGGGCTCGACTTC. The encoded protein is CAWSGDRDRGLDF.

The J gene is TRBJ1-2, the V gene TRBV6-5; 7 nucleotides agree with TRBD1. Germline CDR1 reads MNHEY; CDR2 reads SVGAGI. CDR3 length: 15 amino acids. The V segment lost 2 bases and the J segment 4 bases; nucleotides outside the gene matches: 7. The CDR3 loop reads CASSYAGQDLYGYTF. CDR3 sequence (DNA): TGTGCCAGCAGTTACGCCGGACAGGATCTCTATGGCTACACCTTC.